This T cell receptor beta chain was identified during a study of T-cell memory formation after mild COVID-19. Study-level results: The authors left the SARS-CoV-2 specificity of second-wave clones peaking on day 37 unconfirmed. Pre-infection memory contained some responding clones, which suggested that cross-reactive memory had joined.

Unmatched junction bases numbered 7, after V lost 6 bases and J lost 4 bases. CDR1 is MNHEY and CDR2 is SMNVEV in the germline V gene (reference sequence). This CDR3 is 14 amino acids long. Each CDR3 protein is one row after TCRdb ran MiXCR on the 5' RACE reads. Here the sample spans 260,000 or so distinct CDR3 sequences, approximately 15% being singletons. For this clonotype: Antigen: not known.

The chain is built from TRBV27 and TRBJ2-5; 8 bases line up with TRBD2. Sequencing was performed on PBMCs or a T cell subset sorted from them (not recorded which). This sequence was found in a man between 18 and 29 years old who had mild COVID-19 (a few samples of this study predate the infection). Cell type and time point are not known. CDR3 sequence reads: CASSSGGPPETQYF. CDR3 DNA sequence: TGTGCCAGCAGCTCGGGGGGGCCCCCAGAGACCCAGTACTTC.